Following are 22 T cell receptor beta chains from one sample sequenced in a study of blood T cell repertoires in COVID-19. Profiling relied on immunoSEQ multiplex PCR, and the TCRdb table lists in-frame clones only, not all of them. The sample holds roughly 380,000 clones, around 84% seen once. Sequenced input: peripheral blood. These receptors all stem from a human donor with acute or convalescent COVID-19. The donor label of this sample is uncertain.

The V and J genes are TRBV6-5 and TRBJ2-7; possible D gene TRBD2, 6 bases. The CDR3 is 14 residues long. The V end lost 4 bases, the J end lost 5 bases, and 15 bases lay between the germline ends. Germline V gene data show CDR1 as MNHEY and CDR2 as SVGAGI. CDR3 region: CASSLRRGSDEQYF. CDR3 DNA: TGTGCCAGCAGTTTAAGGAGGGGTAGCGACGAGCAGTACTTC.

The V gene is TRBV7-2, the J gene TRBJ1-5, with 8 bases aligning to TRBD1. Germline CDR1 SGHTA, CDR2 FQGNSA. The V segment lost 5 bases and the J segment 6 bases; nucleotides outside the gene matches: 9. This CDR3 is built from 15 residues. CDR3 residues: CASSQQDRVRQPQHF. CDR3 coding DNA: TGTGCCAGCAGCCAACAGGACAGGGTCCGTCAGCCCCAGCATTTT.

The chain links TRBV28 to TRBJ1-5; possible D gene TRBD1, 5 bases. V gave up 6 bases and J gave up 4 bases, with 19 bases separating them. The CDR3 consists of 16 residues. Per germline, CDR1 MDHEN and CDR2 SYDVKM. The CDR3 sequence: CASRPEGRGENQPQHF. The CDR3 DNA reads as TGTGCCAGCAGGCCCGAGGGGCGGGGTGAGAATCAGCCCCAGCATTTT.

The rearrangement links TRBV5-1 to TRBJ2-1, with D perhaps matching TRBD2 (5 bases). The V gene lost 0 bases and the J gene lost 0 bases, with 7 bases spanning the gap. Germline V gene sequence: CDR1 SGHRS, CDR2 YFSETQ. CDR3 size: 15 residues. Written as DNA, the CDR3 is TGCGCCAGCAGCTTGGCGGGGATCTCCTACAATGAGCAGTTCTTC. Residues: CASSLAGISYNEQFF. Filled out from reference TRBV5-1 and TRBJ2-1, the complete variable domain reads KAGVTQTPRYLIKTRGQQVTLSCSPISGHRSVSWYQQTPGQGLQFLFEYFSETQRNKGNFPGRFSGRQFSNSRSEMNVSTLELGDSALYLCASSLAGISYNEQFFGPGTRLTVL.

CDR3: CASSSTGTPLNGELFF. The CDR3, as DNA: TGCGCCAGCAGCTCCACCGGGACACCACTAAACGGGGAGCTGTTTTTT. This chain joins TRBV5-1 and TRBJ2-2, with D tentatively TRBD1 (6 bases). V shed 3 bases and J shed 7 bases, with 19 bases lying between them. Germline V CDR1 and CDR2: SGHRS, YFSETQ. The CDR3 length is 16 residues.

This chain uses TRBV18 with TRBJ2-5; 8 bases are shared with TRBD2. The CDR3 is 16 residues long. Germline V CDR1 and CDR2: KGHSH, LQKENI. V lost 1 base and J lost 2; bases outside the gene matches: 6. CDR3 bases: TGTGCCAGCTCACCACGGTCCGCGGGGGGACAAGAGACCCAGTACTTC. This translates into CASSPRSAGGQETQYF.

The CDR3 sequence is CASGPQRGDHREYF. Written as DNA, the CDR3 is TGTGCCAGCGGCCCTCAGCGGGGGGACCATAGGGAGTATTTT. This rearrangement joins TRBV6-6 to TRBJ2-3; 9 bases align to TRBD2. In germline, CDR1 is MNHNY, CDR2 SVGAGI (reference sequence). The CDR3 runs to 14 residues. V dropped 8 bases and J dropped 13; count of bases not matched to a gene: 16.

Details on this clone: Distinct nucleotide sequences in the sample also encode this CDR3. The chain carries TRBV18 and TRBJ1-6; TRBD1 aligns across 7 bases. Per germline, CDR1 KGHSH and CDR2 LQKENI. V trimming: 4 bases; J trimming: 4 bases; junction bases outside the gene matches: 1. The CDR3 consists of 14 residues. CDR3 in amino acids: CASSRDSYNSPLHF. DNA for the CDR3: TGTGCCAGCTCACGGGACAGTTATAATTCACCCCTCCACTTT.

The CDR3 DNA sequence: TGCAGCACTGGAGGGACCCTCGGCAATGAGCAGTTCTTC. Protein: CSTGGTLGNEQFF. V gene TRBV29-1 combines with J gene TRBJ2-1, with D perhaps TRBD2 (6 bases). Per germline, CDR1 SQVTM and CDR2 ANQGSEA. With 8 bases removed from V and 6 bases from J, the gap between germline ends came to 17 bases. This CDR3 spans 13 amino acids.

The sample holds a few counts of this clone. The chain links TRBV29-1 to TRBJ2-1; D not resolved. Germline CDR1 SQVTM, CDR2 ANQGSEA. The CDR3 is made up of 12 amino acids. V was clipped by 4 bases and J by 4 bases, with 8 bases between them. The CDR3 DNA sequence: TGCAGCGTTGTAGCCAGTTACAATGAGCAGTTCTTC. It specifies CSVVASYNEQFF.

This clone came up once. The chain has TRBV7-9 and TRBJ1-2; 7 nucleotides line up with TRBD1. Germline assignment: CDR1 SEHNR and CDR2 FQNEAQ (reference sequence). There are 15 residues in the CDR3. With V trimmed by 1 base and J by 4 bases, 6 bases remained unmatched. The CDR3 DNA reads as TGTGCCAGCAGCTTAGAAATAGGGACAGTCTATGGCTACACCTTC. Translated: CASSLEIGTVYGYTF.

This rearrangement joins TRBV5-6 to TRBJ2-1, with TRBD2 matching over 14 bases. J was trimmed by 0 bases and V by 4 bases; bases with no gene match: 9. From germline, CDR1 is SGHDT and CDR2 YYEEEE. CDR3 length equals 19 residues. CDR3 sequence (DNA): TGTGCCAGCAGCCCTGGGACTAGCGGGGGCCTTAGCTCCTACAATGAGCAGTTCTTC. Residues: CASSPGTSGGLSSYNEQFF.

The chain joins TRBV5-5 to TRBJ2-7; 9 nucleotides line up with TRBD1. This CDR3 has 16 amino acids. Germline CDR1 and CDR2: SGHKS and YYEKEE (reference sequence). Trimming at V came to 4 bases and at J to 3 bases, leaving 11 bases not matched to a gene. The CDR3 spells CASSRRQGGTYYEQYF. The CDR3 DNA follows: TGTGCCAGCAGCCGCCGACAGGGGGGAACTTACTACGAGCAGTACTTC.

The genes are TRBV28 and TRBJ1-2, with 10 bases aligning to TRBD1. The J segment lost 8 bases and the V segment lost 8 bases, leaving 5 bases of the junction unmatched. Germline V lookup: CDR1 MDHEN, CDR2 SYDVKM. This CDR3 has 12 amino acids. The CDR3 nucleotides are TGTGCCAGCTTGGGACAGGGGTTGGGCTACACCTTC. It is translated as CASLGQGLGYTF.

V usage is TRBV18 and J usage is TRBJ2-3, with D maybe TRBD2 (5 bases). V was pared by 5 bases and J by 3 bases, with 15 bases between. Looked up from germline, CDR1 is KGHSH and CDR2 is LQKENI. This CDR3 contains 15 residues. The DNA for the CDR3 is TGTGCCAGCTCAACCCGATGGGGAGAAACAGATACGCAGTATTTT. Its protein product is CASSTRWGETDTQYF.

V and J are TRBV5-1 and TRBJ1-1; D uncertain. CDR1 SGHRS and CDR2 YFSETQ come from the germline V gene. V was shortened by 0 bases and J by 4 bases, with 13 bases between the two germline ends. The CDR3 totals 15 residues. The CDR3 reads CASSLGLEGGTEAFF. DNA of the CDR3: TGCGCCAGCAGCTTGGGGTTGGAGGGTGGCACTGAAGCTTTCTTT.

This clone was found a few times. This chain connects TRBV28 to TRBJ1-4, with TRBD1 matching over 8 bases. The CDR3 length is 13 residues. J was trimmed by 11 bases and V by 5 bases; bases with no gene match: 7. Germline values: CDR1 MDHEN, CDR2 SYDVKM. This chain's CDR3 is CASSQTGVGKLFF. The CDR3 nucleotides are TGTGCCAGCAGTCAGACAGGGGTTGGGAAACTGTTTTTT.

This clone has only one observation. This chain links TRBV5-4 with TRBJ2-5; unclear D gene. The V and J ends lost 0 bases and 5 bases respectively, with 11 bases between them. The V gene's germline CDR1 is SGHNT and CDR2 YYREEE (reference sequence). The CDR3 contains 14 residues. The CDR3 loop is CASSLAHSRETQYF. CDR3 bases: TGTGCCAGCAGCTTGGCGCATTCCCGGGAGACCCAGTACTTC.

The genes are TRBV19 and TRBJ2-2; D uncertain. V was shortened by 6 bases and J by 5 bases, with 22 bases between the two germline ends. This CDR3 is built from 17 residues. Germline CDR1 and CDR2: LNHDA and SQIVND (reference sequence). CDR3 residues: CASSPTASNTLTGELFF. CDR3 DNA: TGTGCCAGTAGCCCCACAGCCTCGAACACCCTTACCGGGGAGCTGTTTTTT. Full variable domain (rest looked up from reference TRBV19 and TRBJ2-2): DGGITQSPKYLFRKEGQNVTLSCEQNLNHDAMYWYRQDPGQGLRLIYYSQIVNDFQKGDIAEGYSVSREKKESFPLTVTSAQKNPTAFYLCASSPTASNTLTGELFFGEGSRLTVL.

V and J are TRBV9 and TRBJ2-1; 9 bases map to TRBD1. The CDR3 loop spans 15 amino acids. Germline V gives CDR1 SGDLS, CDR2 YYNGEE. Unmatched junction bases numbered 6, after V lost 4 bases and J lost 4 bases. The DNA of the CDR3 is TGTGCCAGCAGCCCCGGGACAGGGAAATACAATGAGCAGTTCTTC. The encoded protein is CASSPGTGKYNEQFF.

The rearrangement joins TRBV28 to TRBJ2-3, with 9 bases aligning to TRBD2. With V trimmed by 6 bases and J by 4 bases, 2 bases remained unmatched. CDR3 length: 13 residues. CDR1 is MDHEN and CDR2 is SYDVKM in the germline V gene. CDR3 nucleotides: TGTGCCAGCAGCAGCGGGGGGTCAGATACGCAGTATTTT. The encoded protein is CASSSGGSDTQYF. Supplemented by reference TRBV28 and TRBJ2-3, the full variable domain reads DVKVTQSSRYLVKRTGEKVFLECVQDMDHENMFWYRQDPGLGLRLIYFSYDVKMKEKGDIPEGYSVSREKKERFSLILESASTNQTSMYLCASSSGGSDTQYFGPGTRLTVL.

V and J are TRBV4-1 and TRBJ1-1; 8 bases are shared with TRBD1. CDR1 and CDR2 (germline): MGHRA, YSYEKL. CDR3 length: 15 amino acids. J lost 2 bases, V lost 3 bases, and 5 bases had no gene match. The CDR3 region is CASSHPTGGNTEAFF. The CDR3 DNA is TGCGCCAGCAGCCATCCTACAGGGGGTAACACTGAAGCTTTCTTT.